Shown below are 10 T cell receptor beta chains from a single sample sequenced in a study of tumor and adjacent non-tumor tissue in lung cancer. Three rounds of nested PCR, following a modified ARM-PCR protocol, produced the TCRbeta library. TCRdb fed the multiplex PCR reads into MiXCR, producing one record per CDR3 protein. The sample yields approximately 100,000 distinct CDR3 sequences, 75% seen once. No cell sorting was done before RNA was extracted from the tissue. The sample consisted of lung tumor tissue. These receptors all come from an older woman with non-small cell lung cancer.

A word on this clonotype: One junction end does not reproduce the germline sequence, and a read error may be involved. The chain uses TRBV6-5 and TRBJ2-5; TRBD1 or TRBD2 may be the D gene (5 bases each). Germline lookup yields CDR1 MNHEY and CDR2 SVGAGI. This CDR3 is 14 amino acids long. Here the CDR3 reads CASSAQGDEETQYF. The CDR3 DNA follows: TGTGCCAGCAGTGCTCAGGGAGATGAAGAGACGCAGTACTTC.

Concerning this clonotype: Possible read error: a much larger clone is one base away. This chain uses TRBV10-2 with TRBJ2-1; D is unclear. Germline V CDR1 and CDR2: WSHSY, SAAADI. CDR3 length: 14 residues. The CDR3: CAGSLNNLYNEQFF. Written as DNA, the CDR3 is TGCGCCGGCAGTTTAAATAACCTCTACAATGAGCAGTTCTTC.

The V call is TRBV4-3, the J call TRBJ1-1, with D possibly TRBD1 on 6 matching bases. Germline CDR1 LGHNA, CDR2 YSLEER. The CDR3 covers 14 residues. CDR3 in amino acids: CDGSRSGQNTEAFF. CDR3 sequence (DNA): TGCGACGGCAGCCGATCGGGACAAAACACTGAAGCTTTCTTT.

As to this clonotype: The junction and the germline gene differ at one end; a read error may be behind it. The chain's CDR3 is CANSPGTGVTGELLF. The CDR3 DNA follows: TGTGCCAACAGTCCCGGGACAGGGGTCACCGGGGAGCTGTTATTT. The chain joins TRBV11-3 to TRBJ2-2, with 10 bases aligning to TRBD1. The CDR3 sequence is 15 residues long. Germline V gene lookup returns CDR1 SGHNT and CDR2 YENEEA.

Of note for this clonotype: In this CDR3 the conserved last residue, phenylalanine or tryptophan, is missing, so a read error is likely. This chain connects TRBV4-3 to TRBJ1-2, with TRBD1 as a possible D gene (6 bases). V lost 10 bases and J lost 8, with 20 bases in between. CDR1 is LGHNA, CDR2 YSLEER, per germline. This CDR3 region has 13 residues. The CDR3 sequence is CANIQIGTLGYTL. The CDR3, as DNA: TGCGCCAACATCCAAATAGGGACATTGGGCTACACCTTA.

As for this clonotype: One end of the junction is discordant with germline, which a read error may explain. The chain links TRBV6-5 to TRBJ2-1; tentative D call: TRBD2 (6 bases). The end of the DNA is better explained by TRBJ2-7, so the J call may be wrong. The length of the CDR3 is 16 residues. Germline-derived CDR1 and CDR2 are MNHEY and SVGAGI. CDR3 region: CVSSYHPSGEDNEQYF. The CDR3 DNA is TGTGTCAGCAGTTACCACCCCTCGGGGGAAGACAATGAGCAGTACTTC.

To note about this clonotype: The conserved closing phenylalanine or tryptophan is absent in this CDR3, likely reflecting a read error. This rearrangement joins TRBV11-3 to TRBJ1-3; D is uncertain. Per germline, CDR1 SGHNT and CDR2 YENEEA. The CDR3 totals 13 residues. Trimming took off 6 bases at V and 4 bases at J, with 10 bases between the two ends. In nucleotides, the CDR3 is TGTGCCAGCAGGTCTGACACCGGAAACACCATATATCAT. Protein product: CASRSDTGNTIYH.

Concerning this clonotype itself: Its ends do not fully match the called genes, so a read error is possible. The genes are TRBV20-1 and TRBJ2-1; TRBD2 aligns across 11 bases. CDR3 length equals 16 residues. Germline-derived CDR1 and CDR2 are DFQATT and SNEGSKA (reference sequence). In DNA, the CDR3 is TGCAGTCCTGAGCCCGGGACTAGCGGATCCTACATTGAGCAGTTCTTC. It codes for CSPEPGTSGSYIEQFF.

This clonotype was recorded only once. The junction departs from germline at one end; a sequencing error may be responsible. The chain joins TRBV10-1 to TRBJ2-1; D unclear. Germline V gene data show CDR1 as WNHNN and CDR2 as SYGVQD (reference sequence). This CDR3 contains 15 residues. Written as DNA, the CDR3 is TGCACCAGCAGCCTATCTACCCGCTCCTACAATGAGCAGTTCTTC. It encodes CTSSLSTRSYNEQFF.

As for this clonotype: The junction departs from the called germline gene at one end, perhaps through a read error. V is TRBV11-3 and J is TRBJ2-3; tentative D call: TRBD1 (6 bases). CDR1 is SGHNT and CDR2 is YENEEA in the germline V gene. This CDR3 region has 12 residues. CDR3 sequence: CASSLWTDTQYF. DNA for the CDR3: TGTGCCAGCAGCCTCTGGACAGATACGCAATATTTT. The full variable domain, with the rest looked up from reference TRBV11-3 and TRBJ2-3, is EAGVVQSPRYKIIEKKQPVAFWCNPISGHNTLYWYLQNLGQGPELLIRYENEEAVDDSQLPKDRFSAERLKGVDSTLKIQPAELGDSAVYLCASSLWTDTQYFGPGTRLTVL.